These T cell receptor beta chains were read from a single sample in a study of T-cell reconstitution after alpha-beta-depleted transplantation in children. TCRdb fed the PCR reads into MiXCR, producing one record per CDR3 protein. Of about 300,000 distinct CDR3 sequences listed, 9.5% to 13% are singletons. The sequencing used PBMCs, collected before TCRalphabeta/CD19-depleted stem cell transplant. The receptor source for this set is a boy younger than two with acute myeloid leukemia, due to receive a stem cell transplant. Each CDR3 is given with its conserved first and last residue. The order of the fields is clone size, V gene, J gene, D gene, CDR3 protein, CDR3 DNA. The D gene is left open where the match is weak. The listing skips clone size in some rows; elsewhere it reads once, few, many or a size class.

-	TRBV7-9	TRBJ2-5	-	CASSLTQDQETQYF	TGTGCCAGCAGCTTGACCCAGGACCAAGAGACCCAGTACTTC
many	TRBV19	TRBJ2-3	-	CARLLRTASTDTQYF	TGTGCCAGGCTCCTACGGACAGCTTCCACAGATACGCAGTATTTT
-	TRBV6-2/TRBV6-3	TRBJ2-2	-	CASRSQIQGRQSRRDTGELFF	TGTGCCAGCAGGAGCCAAATACAGGGACGGCAGAGTAGGAGGGACACCGGGGAGCTGTTTTTT
many	TRBV5-4	TRBJ2-2	-	CASSLFPIQGDGYTGELFF	TGTGCCAGCAGCTTGTTTCCGATACAGGGTGACGGATACACCGGGGAGCTGTTTTTT
-	TRBV29-1	TRBJ2-7	-	CSVESQASPYEQYF	TGCAGCGTTGAGTCGCAGGCTTCCCCCTACGAGCAGTACTTC
many	TRBV19	TRBJ2-1	-	CASTLFGGTYNEQFF	TGTGCCAGCACCCTTTTCGGGGGTACCTACAATGAGCAGTTCTTC
many	TRBV20-1	TRBJ1-2	-	CSARQGPSYGYTF	TGCAGTGCTAGGCAGGGCCCGTCCTATGGCTACACCTTC
many	TRBV4-2	TRBJ2-2	-	CASSQDIGHSGELFF	TGTGCCAGCAGCCAGGACATCGGACATTCCGGGGAGCTGTTTTTT
many	TRBV18	TRBJ1-4	-	CASSPPGLNEKLFF	TGTGCCAGCTCACCCCCGGGGCTCAATGAAAAACTGTTTTTT
-	TRBV20-1	TRBJ1-4	TRBD1	CSARGPGQALEKLFF	TGCAGTGCTAGAGGTCCGGGACAGGCCCTTGAAAAACTGTTTTTT
many	TRBV20-1	TRBJ2-2	-	CSARSRGWNTGELFF	TGCAGTGCTAGATCCAGGGGTTGGAACACCGGGGAGCTGTTTTTT
many	TRBV10-2	TRBJ2-5	TRBD2	CASSWTSGRETQYF	TGCGCCAGCAGTTGGACTAGCGGGAGGGAGACCCAGTACTTC
many	TRBV12-3/TRBV12-4	TRBJ2-7	-	CASSLAEYEQYF	TGTGCCAGCAGTTTAGCAGAATACGAGCAGTACTTC
many	TRBV5-1	TRBJ2-3	-	CASSLAAPSTDTQYF	TGCGCCAGCAGCTTGGCCGCGCCTAGCACAGATACGCAGTATTTT
few	TRBV4-3	TRBJ2-7	-	CASSQGLNYEQYF	TGCGCCAGCAGCCAAGGACTGAACTACGAGCAGTACTTC
many	TRBV20-1	TRBJ1-1	-	CSAPTLGTEAFF	TGCAGTGCACCGACGCTAGGGACTGAAGCTTTCTTT
many	TRBV9	TRBJ2-1	TRBD2	CASSGFTSGNEQFF	TGTGCCAGCAGCGGATTCACTAGCGGGAATGAGCAGTTCTTC
many	TRBV6-1	TRBJ1-1	TRBD1	CASREQDRENGAFF	TGTGCCAGCAGAGAGCAGGACAGGGAAAACGGAGCTTTCTTT
-	TRBV10-3	TRBJ2-1	TRBD2	CAISEASGRSHEQFF	TGTGCCATCAGTGAGGCTAGCGGGAGGTCGCATGAGCAGTTCTTC
many	TRBV6-5	TRBJ1-5	-	CASRLDRTTGSNQPQHF	TGTGCCAGCAGACTCGATCGGACAACGGGGAGCAATCAGCCCCAGCATTTT
many	TRBV5-1	TRBJ2-1	TRBD2	CASSLDPGLANDQFF	TGCGCCAGCAGCTTAGATCCGGGACTAGCCAATGATCAGTTCTTC
few	TRBV7-2	TRBJ1-2	TRBD1	CASSLAGQGAYGYTF	TGTGCCAGCAGCTTAGCGGGACAGGGGGCCTATGGCTACACCTTC
many	TRBV29-1	TRBJ2-7	TRBD1	CSVASGQGGYEQYF	TGCAGCGTTGCTTCGGGACAGGGTGGCTACGAGCAGTACTTC
few	TRBV7-8	TRBJ2-5	-	CASSFRGRGETQYF	TGTGCCAGCAGCTTTCGGGGAAGGGGGGAGACCCAGTACTTC
-	TRBV12-3/TRBV12-4	TRBJ2-3	-	CASSPWGLRTDTQYF	TGTGCCAGCAGTCCCTGGGGACTTCGCACAGATACGCAGTATTTT
many	TRBV7-3	TRBJ2-1	TRBD1	CASSLTGASDNEQFF	TGTGCCAGCAGCTTGACAGGGGCCTCTGACAATGAGCAGTTCTTC
many	TRBV11-2	TRBJ2-2	TRBD1	CASTFRPNRTGKAPGELFF	TGTGCCAGCACCTTTCGACCTAATCGGACAGGGAAGGCTCCCGGGGAGCTGTTTTTT
many	TRBV5-5	TRBJ2-7	-	CASSLDWTGYEQYF	TGTGCCAGCAGCTTGGATTGGACGGGTTACGAGCAGTACTTC
-	TRBV11-2	TRBJ2-7	TRBD2	CASSDRRGLAGGPYEQYF	TGTGCCAGCAGCGATAGGAGGGGGCTAGCGGGAGGGCCTTACGAGCAGTACTTC
many	TRBV12-3/TRBV12-4	TRBJ2-1	-	CASSLGGGTYNEQFF	TGTGCCAGCAGTTTAGGTGGCGGGACCTACAATGAGCAGTTCTTC
many	TRBV2	TRBJ1-2	-	CASSDSLNYGYTF	TGTGCCAGCAGTGACAGCCTTAACTATGGCTACACCTTC
many	TRBV29-1	TRBJ2-7	-	CSVLTGIQKNEQYF	TGCAGCGTCTTAACCGGGATACAAAAGAACGAGCAGTACTTC
many	TRBV29-1	TRBJ1-1	-	CSVEAGENTEAFF	TGCAGCGTTGAAGCCGGAGAGAACACTGAAGCTTTCTTT
many	TRBV28	TRBJ1-2	-	CASRFGGAPFNYTF	TGTGCCAGCAGGTTTGGGGGGGCCCCCTTCAACTACACCTTC
many	TRBV7-2	TRBJ2-3	TRBD1	CASSWRTGLTDTQYF	TGTGCCAGCAGCTGGAGGACAGGTCTCACAGATACGCAGTATTTT
many	TRBV7-2	TRBJ2-3	TRBD2	CASRFTSGGADTQYF	TGTGCCAGCAGGTTTACTAGCGGGGGTGCAGATACGCAGTATTTT
few	TRBV28	TRBJ2-1	TRBD1	CASSFSGQGKFF	TGTGCCAGCAGTTTTTCGGGACAGGGGAAGTTCTTC
many	TRBV5-1	TRBJ2-7	-	CASSPGHAPYEQYF	TGCGCCAGCAGCCCCGGCCACGCGCCCTACGAGCAGTACTTC
few	TRBV20-1	TRBJ2-3	-	CSARDEVTDTQYF	TGCAGTGCTAGAGATGAGGTTACAGATACGCAGTATTTT
many	TRBV5-1	TRBJ2-3	-	CASSPGQSTDTQYF	TGCGCCAGCAGCCCTGGACAGAGCACAGATACGCAGTATTTT
-	TRBV5-1	TRBJ2-7	-	CASSLVLRDSGSYEQYF	TGCGCCAGCAGCTTGGTGTTGAGGGACTCAGGCTCCTACGAGCAGTACTTC
many	TRBV7-2	TRBJ2-7	TRBD1	CASSVLGDRAYEQYF	TGTGCCAGCAGCGTATTGGGGGACAGGGCTTACGAGCAGTACTTC
many	TRBV9	TRBJ2-5	-	CASSPEAQGETQYF	TGTGCCAGCAGCCCAGAGGCGCAGGGGGAGACCCAGTACTTC
many	TRBV4-3	TRBJ1-5	TRBD1	CASSLDRGGQPQHF	TGCGCCAGCAGCCTAGACAGGGGAGGTCAGCCCCAGCATTTT
many	TRBV20-1	TRBJ1-6	TRBD1	CSARGGGGATNSPLHF	TGCAGTGCTAGAGGAGGAGGGGGCGCTACGAATTCACCCCTCCACTTT
few	TRBV7-2	TRBJ2-1	TRBD1	CASSLAFRDRDNEQFF	TGTGCCAGCAGCTTAGCGTTCCGGGACAGGGACAATGAGCAGTTCTTC